These T cell receptor beta chains were read from a single sample in a study of breast tumors, draining lymph nodes, adjacent tissues. MiXCR was run by TCRdb on the multiplex PCR reads, yielding one entry per CDR3 protein. The table shows under 85,000 distinct CDR3 sequences, with approximately 19% occurring only once. The sequenced sample was axillary lymph node tissue. The origin of the receptors is a female donor with breast cancer. Some clones in this sample may be carry-over from other donors' samples. Both conserved end residues are part of each CDR3.

CAISPGQGVGEQFF	TRBV10-3	TRBJ2-1
CASSRRSASSYEQYF	TRBV27	TRBJ2-7
CASSLRETGYTGELFF	TRBV5-6	TRBJ2-2
CATSDFSQKTVDTQYF	TRBV24-1	TRBJ2-3
CSAHSSGANVLTF	TRBV20-1	TRBJ2-6
CASGRGGALPDTQYF	TRBV6-1	TRBJ2-3
CASSPGLDSYNEQFF	TRBV5-4	TRBJ2-1
CASSDFNRGISYGYTF	TRBV6-6	TRBJ1-2
CASNRLAGVGNEQFF	TRBV2	TRBJ2-1
CASSLGGSGSSYNEQFF	TRBV7-6	TRBJ2-1
CNARITRTSGTYGQYF	TRBV20-1	TRBJ2-7
CASSSTSWASGRNEQFF	TRBV28	TRBJ2-1
CASSQVVNEKLFF	TRBV3-1	TRBJ1-4
CASSATERGNEQFF	TRBV6-4	TRBJ2-1
CAWSQQGTPYEQYF	TRBV30	TRBJ2-7
CASSPSRDNTGELFF	TRBV7-3	TRBJ2-2
CSARDLGGDYNQPQHF	TRBV20-1	TRBJ1-5
CASSLSIYEQFF	TRBV12-3/TRBV12-4	TRBJ2-1
CASSHRRESPGELFF	TRBV5-4	TRBJ2-2
CASGLLGSAYEQYF	TRBV2	TRBJ2-7
CASSRLAGEGETQYF	TRBV5-6	TRBJ2-5
CASRETAGETDTQYF	TRBV6-5	TRBJ2-3
CASSKRQETQYF	TRBV27	TRBJ2-5
CASSFAGGRNNEQFF	TRBV12-3/TRBV12-4	TRBJ2-1
CASSQDRGRYGYTF	TRBV14	TRBJ1-2
CASRLTEGSGANVLTF	TRBV9	TRBJ2-6
CASSPNLLAGAGELFF	TRBV7-8	TRBJ2-2
CASSVGGTGVEKLFF	TRBV9	TRBJ1-4
CATSDSLTGTEETQYF	TRBV24-1	TRBJ2-5
CASNLGDRNEQFF	TRBV5-1	TRBJ2-1
CASSLVGIGAGHEKLFF	TRBV7-9	TRBJ1-4
CASSRSRSGEAQYF	TRBV7-2	TRBJ2-3
CASSYRSRGSKSPLHF	TRBV6-2/TRBV6-3	TRBJ1-6
CASSADPGLADSLAYEQYF	TRBV7-9	TRBJ2-7
CASRPQGSYEQYF	TRBV3-1	TRBJ2-7
CASGLAGTVAGNTIYF	TRBV6-1	TRBJ1-3
CAHGRGSEKLFF	TRBV6-1	TRBJ1-4
CASSPGQGAFGYTF	TRBV9	TRBJ1-2
CASSERGADEQYF	TRBV6-1	TRBJ2-7
CASSLRGRYGYTF	TRBV12-3/TRBV12-4	TRBJ1-2
CASSPLGHPGEPQHF	TRBV3-1	TRBJ1-5
CAWSVWGTTDTQYF	TRBV30	TRBJ2-3
CSAPSRDRAGEYF	TRBV20-1	TRBJ2-3
CASSLSGGDYEQYF	TRBV11-3	TRBJ2-7
CASSGTSQETQYF	TRBV5-1	TRBJ2-5
CVSSQVQSETQYF	TRBV4-1	TRBJ2-5
CSARTGGIDHGYTF	TRBV20-1	TRBJ1-2
CASSFSDGSSYEQYF	TRBV27	TRBJ2-7
CSARGGSNQPQHF	TRBV20-1	TRBJ1-5